Listed here is a single T cell receptor beta chain. This sample stems from a study of blood T cell repertoires in COVID-19. This CDR3 is 13 amino acids long. The germline CDR1 and CDR2 sequences are LNHDA and SQIVND (reference sequence). V shed 5 bases and J shed 0 bases, with 6 bases lying between them. The table came from immunoSEQ multiplex PCR; TCRdb's copy has only in-frame clones and leaves some out. The sample comprises some 220,000 clones, approximately 86% of which are singletons, and about 6.3% rests with the top ten. This TCR came from an older woman with active or convalescent COVID-19. The chain uses TRBV19 and TRBJ2-3, with no clear D. Sequences were obtained from peripheral blood. The CDR3 protein is CASSQFSTDTQYF. CDR3 bases: TGTGCCAGTAGTCAGTTTAGCACAGATACGCAGTATTTT.